The clone carrying this T cell receptor (beta chain) occurred many times. Its antigen remains unidentified. Read coverage stops 3 residues before the CDR3 terminus; the germline J gene supplies the remainder. The record originates from a study of T cell clonality in common variable immunodeficiency. Notes on the study in general: Repertoire-complication correlations in CVID were limited by patient heterogeneity.

The CDR3 runs to 10 residues. V lost 8 bases and J 3 bases, leaving 5 bases between the germline ends. CDR1 and CDR2 (germline): MDHEN, SYDVKM. TCRdb's table, derived via immunoSEQ multiplex PCR, lists solely in-frame clones and lacks some. Singletons are absent from the sample, which has 50,000 or so clones. V usage is TRBV28 and J usage is TRBJ2-7; D ambiguous. Input material: peripheral blood mononuclear cells. The receptor was isolated from a person aged 18 to 70 in good health. The CDR3 spells CASGLYEQYF. The covered CDR3 bases are TGTGCCAGCGGGCTCTACGAG.